The clone carrying this TCR beta chain has at least ten counts. Its specificity is not known. This entry comes from a study of T cell repertoires in cytomegalovirus infection. About the research overall: From public TCR beta signatures came an indication of both CMV infection and matching HLA type. Findings and caveats of the study: HLA-C-restricted, CMV-specific TCR beta clonotypes were dominant ex vivo. Carriers of CMV and the relevant HLA type were discriminated by public TCR beta frequency.

Germline loops: CDR1 SGHVS, CDR2 FQNEAQ. V was trimmed by 3 bases and J by 0 bases, leaving 14 bases between them. The CDR3 is 17 residues long. TCRdb reprocessed the reads via MiXCR and lists one record per CDR3 protein. The sample consists of 680,000 or so distinct CDR3 sequences, less than 40% of them appearing once. The V gene is TRBV7-8, the J gene TRBJ2-2; D gene unclear. What was sequenced was PBMCs. The sequence came from a human donor in good health (CMV status not recorded). Some clones in this sample may be carry-over from other donors' samples. CDR3 region: CASSLNLGRPNTGELFF. Here the CDR3 DNA reads TGTGCCAGCAGCTTGAATCTGGGCAGGCCGAACACCGGGGAGCTGTTTTTT.